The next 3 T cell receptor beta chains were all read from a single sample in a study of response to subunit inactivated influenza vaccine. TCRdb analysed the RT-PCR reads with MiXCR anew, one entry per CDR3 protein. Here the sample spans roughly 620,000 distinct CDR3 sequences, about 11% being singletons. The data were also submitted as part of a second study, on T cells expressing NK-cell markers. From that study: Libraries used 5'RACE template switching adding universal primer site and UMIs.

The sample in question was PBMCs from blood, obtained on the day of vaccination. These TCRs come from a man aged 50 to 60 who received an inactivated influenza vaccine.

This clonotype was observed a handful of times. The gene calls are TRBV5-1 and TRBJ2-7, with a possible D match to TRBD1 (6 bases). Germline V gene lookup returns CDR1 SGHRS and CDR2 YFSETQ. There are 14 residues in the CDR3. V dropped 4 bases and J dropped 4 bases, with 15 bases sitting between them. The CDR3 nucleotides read TGCGCCAGCAGCCCGGAACTACAGGGTTACGAGCAGTACTTC. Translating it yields CASSPELQGYEQYF. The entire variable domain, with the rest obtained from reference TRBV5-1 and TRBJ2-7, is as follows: KAGVTQTPRYLIKTRGQQVTLSCSPISGHRSVSWYQQTPGQGLQFLFEYFSETQRNKGNFPGRFSGRQFSNSRSEMNVSTLELGDSALYLCASSPELQGYEQYFGPGTRLTVT.

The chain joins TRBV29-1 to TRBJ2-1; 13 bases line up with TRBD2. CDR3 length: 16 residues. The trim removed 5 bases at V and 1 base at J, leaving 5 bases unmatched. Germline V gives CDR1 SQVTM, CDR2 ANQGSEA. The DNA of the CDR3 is TGCAGCGTTTCTGGGACTAGCGGGGTATCCTACAATGAGCAGTTCTTC. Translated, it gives CSVSGTSGVSYNEQFF.

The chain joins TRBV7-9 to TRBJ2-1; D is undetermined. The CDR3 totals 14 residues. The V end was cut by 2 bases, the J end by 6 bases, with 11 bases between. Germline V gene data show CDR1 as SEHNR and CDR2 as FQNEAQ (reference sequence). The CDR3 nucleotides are TGTGCCAGCAGCTTACGCGTAGGGTTCAATGAGCAGTTCTTC. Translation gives CASSLRVGFNEQFF.